This T cell receptor beta chain was sequenced for a study of shared clonotypes between healthy human individuals. Regarding the study as a whole: The sampled material consisted only of blood, and tissue repertoires are likely to differ. The expectation was that sequencing depth would affect clonotype sharing among donors.

Every contributor of samples was a Caucasian grown-up residing in Nashville, Tennessee. Data came from immunoSEQ multiplex PCR; TCRdb stores just in-frame clones and leaves some out. The sample lists about 1.1 million clones, roughly 74% occurring once. The germline V gene encodes CDR1 SGHTS and CDR2 YDEGEE. CDR3 length: 17 residues. V lost 3 bases and J lost 3; bases outside the gene matches: 8. Concerning this clone: Its antigen is currently unknown.

The sequenced sample was memory CD4+ T cells from PBMCs. The sample's subset: CD45RA-negative fraction. This TCR was recovered from a young man in good health. Some clones in this sample may be carry-over from other donors' samples. V and J are TRBV5-8 and TRBJ2-3; 12 bases agree with TRBD2. The CDR3, as DNA: TGTGCCAGCAGCTATACCGGACTAGCGGGGACAACAGATACGCAGTATTTT. Protein sequence: CASSYTGLAGTTDTQYF.